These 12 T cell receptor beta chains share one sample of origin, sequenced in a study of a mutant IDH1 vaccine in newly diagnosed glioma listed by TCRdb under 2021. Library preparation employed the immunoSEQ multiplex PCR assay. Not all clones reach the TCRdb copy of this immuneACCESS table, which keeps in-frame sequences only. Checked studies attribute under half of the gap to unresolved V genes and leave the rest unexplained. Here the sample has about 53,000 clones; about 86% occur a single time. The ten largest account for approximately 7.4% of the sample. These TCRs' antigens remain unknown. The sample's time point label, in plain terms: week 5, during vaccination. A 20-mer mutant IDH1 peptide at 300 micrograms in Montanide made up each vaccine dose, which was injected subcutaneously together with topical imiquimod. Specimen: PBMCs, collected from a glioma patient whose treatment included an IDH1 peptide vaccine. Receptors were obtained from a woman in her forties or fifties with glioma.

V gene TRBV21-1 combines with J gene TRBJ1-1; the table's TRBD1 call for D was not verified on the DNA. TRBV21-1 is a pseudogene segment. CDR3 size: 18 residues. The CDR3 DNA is TGTGCCAGCAGCACCCTGTGGGGGACAGGGGGCTTACACACTGAAGCTTTCTTT. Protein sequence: CASSTLWGTGGLHTEAFF.

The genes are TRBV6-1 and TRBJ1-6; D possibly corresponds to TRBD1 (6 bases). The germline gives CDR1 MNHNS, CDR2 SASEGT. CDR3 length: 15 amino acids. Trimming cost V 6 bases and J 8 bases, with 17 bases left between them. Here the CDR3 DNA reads TGTGCCAGCAGGGGGGCAGCAACGGGCGATTCACCCCTCCACTTT. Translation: CASRGAATGDSPLHF.

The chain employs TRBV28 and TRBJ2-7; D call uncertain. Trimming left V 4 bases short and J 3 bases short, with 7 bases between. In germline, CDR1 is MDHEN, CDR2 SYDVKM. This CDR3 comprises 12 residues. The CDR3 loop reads CASSSPLYEQYF. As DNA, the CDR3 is TGTGCCAGCAGTTCCCCCCTCTACGAGCAGTACTTC.

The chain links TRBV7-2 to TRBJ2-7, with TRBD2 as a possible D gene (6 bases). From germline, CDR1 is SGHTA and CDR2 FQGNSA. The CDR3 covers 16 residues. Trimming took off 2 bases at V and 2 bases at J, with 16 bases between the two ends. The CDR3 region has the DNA TGTGCCAGCAGCTTAAAGTCCGGGACTTACACCTACGAGCAGTACTTC. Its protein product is CASSLKSGTYTYEQYF.

CDR3 sequence (DNA): TGTGCCAGCAGCTTAAGAGGACAGGGGATAGGGGCTAACTATGGCTACACCTTC. It specifies CASSLRGQGIGANYGYTF. The rearrangement joins TRBV11-3 to TRBJ1-2, with 9 bases fitting TRBD1. Trimming cost V 2 bases and J 0 bases; bases outside gene matches: 10. The CDR3 contains 18 residues. Germline loops: CDR1 SGHNT, CDR2 YENEEA.

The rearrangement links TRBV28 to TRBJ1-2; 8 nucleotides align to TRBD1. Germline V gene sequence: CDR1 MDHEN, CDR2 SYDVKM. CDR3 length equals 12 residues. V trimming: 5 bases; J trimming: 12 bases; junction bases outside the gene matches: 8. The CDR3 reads CASSTPTGENTF. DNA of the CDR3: TGTGCCAGCAGTACCCCGACAGGGGAGAACACCTTC.

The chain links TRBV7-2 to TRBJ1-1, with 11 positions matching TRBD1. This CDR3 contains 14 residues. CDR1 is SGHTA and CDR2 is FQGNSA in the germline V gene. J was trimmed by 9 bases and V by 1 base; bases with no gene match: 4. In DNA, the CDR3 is TGTGCCAGCAGCTTAGACGGGACAGGGGGTAAAGCTTTCTTT. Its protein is CASSLDGTGGKAFF. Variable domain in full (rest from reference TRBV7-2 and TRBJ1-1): GAGVSQSPSNKVTEKGKDVELRCDPISGHTALYWYRQSLGQGLEFLIYFQGNSAPDKSGLPSDRFSAERTGGSVSTLTIQRTQQEDSAVYLCASSLDGTGGKAFFGQGTRLTVV.

The CDR3 protein is CASSYMTERTGELFF. The CDR3, as DNA: TGTGCCAGCAGTTACATGACGGAGAGGACCGGGGAGCTGTTTTTT. The chain links TRBV5-6 to TRBJ2-2, with no clear D. Germline V gene lookup returns CDR1 SGHDT and CDR2 YYEEEE. This CDR3 comprises 15 residues. Deletions cut 5 bases from V and 5 bases from J, with 16 bases between.

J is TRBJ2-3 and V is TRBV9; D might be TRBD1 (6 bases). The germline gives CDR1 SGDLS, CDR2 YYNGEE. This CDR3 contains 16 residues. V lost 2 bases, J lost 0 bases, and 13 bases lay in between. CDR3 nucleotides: TGTGCCAGCAGCGTGCAGGGGTCATTTAGCACAGATACGCAGTATTTT. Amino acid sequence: CASSVQGSFSTDTQYF.

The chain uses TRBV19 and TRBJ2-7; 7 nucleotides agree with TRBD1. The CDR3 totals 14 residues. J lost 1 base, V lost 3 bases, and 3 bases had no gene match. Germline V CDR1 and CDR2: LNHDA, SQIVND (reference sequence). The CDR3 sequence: CASSMGTASYEQYF. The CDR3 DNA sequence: TGTGCCAGTAGTATGGGGACAGCGTCCTACGAGCAGTACTTC.

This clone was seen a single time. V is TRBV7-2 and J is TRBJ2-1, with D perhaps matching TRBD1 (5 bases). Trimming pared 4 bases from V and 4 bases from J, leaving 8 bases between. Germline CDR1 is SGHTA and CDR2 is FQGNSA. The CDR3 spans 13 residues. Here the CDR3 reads CASSSQVYNEQFF. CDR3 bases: TGTGCCAGCAGCTCACAGGTATACAATGAGCAGTTCTTC.

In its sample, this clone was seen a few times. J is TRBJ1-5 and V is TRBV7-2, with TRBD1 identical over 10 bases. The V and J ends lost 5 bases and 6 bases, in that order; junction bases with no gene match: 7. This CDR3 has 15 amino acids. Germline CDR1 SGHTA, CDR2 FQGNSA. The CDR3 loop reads CASSLRGQGSQPQHF. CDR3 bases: TGTGCCAGCAGCCTTCGGGGACAGGGGAGTCAGCCCCAGCATTTT. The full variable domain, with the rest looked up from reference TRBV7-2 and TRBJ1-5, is GAGVSQSPSNKVTEKGKDVELRCDPISGHTALYWYRQSLGQGLEFLIYFQGNSAPDKSGLPSDRFSAERTGGSVSTLTIQRTQQEDSAVYLCASSLRGQGSQPQHFGDGTRLSIL.